This TCR beta chain was observed in a study of Ad26.COV2.S vaccination and SARS-CoV-2 variants. Whole-study context: Of the COV1001 trial arms, the Ad26.COV2.S arm included the donor. Doses of Ad26.COV2.S were injected into muscle once or twice, 56 days apart.

The treatment: 19 received Ad26.COV2.S at low or high dose, single or two shots; roughly 5 received placebo; per-sample allocation not given. Sampling was done on day 63 after the first vaccine or placebo injection. Data came from immunoSEQ multiplex PCR; TCRdb stores just in-frame clones and leaves some out. Of some 480,000 clones listed, approximately 88% were seen once; the top ten hold about 13%. The CDR3 has 16 amino acids. The V segment lost 2 bases and the J segment 6 bases; nucleotides outside the gene matches: 8. Germline loops: CDR1 MNHEY, CDR2 SVGEGT. Overall study findings and caveats: Substantial response breadth was reportedly seen for spike-specific CD8+ and CD4+ T cells after vaccination.

Comments on this clone: Its target is not known.

The TCR was taken from a person aged 18-60 years who received the Ad26.COV2.S COVID-19 vaccine or a placebo. The chain links TRBV6-2 or TRBV6-3 to TRBJ2-2; 8 positions agree with TRBD1. Sequencing used peripheral blood, obtained in a trial of Ad26.COV2.S vaccine versus placebo. The CDR3 sequence: CASSYRDRGGPGELFF. For the CDR3, the DNA is TGTGCCAGCAGTTACCGAGACAGGGGCGGTCCCGGGGAGCTGTTTTTT.